The 9 T cell receptor beta chains below all came from one sample that was sequenced in a study of CD8+ T cells in alopecia areata (dated by TCRdb to the late 2010s). The time point label, as the study defines it: baseline before oral tofacitinib. Library preparation employed the immunoSEQ multiplex PCR assay. RNA was extracted from all samples and reverse transcribed into cDNA, which served as template for TCR sequencing. This immuneACCESS table, as held by TCRdb, lists in-frame sequences with V and J called but not all clones. Of the missing ones, under half trace to an unresolved V gene in checked studies; the others have no known cause. Here the sample has about 130,000 clones; over 50% occur a single time. The top ten constitute under 5% of the sample. Material: CD4+ T cells sorted from blood, obtained at week 0. Receptors were obtained from a human donor with alopecia areata.

This chain links TRBV5-4 with TRBJ2-2; 10 bases fit TRBD2. This CDR3 has 17 residues. Germline CDR1 reads SGHNT; CDR2 reads YYREEE (reference sequence). The V gene end was trimmed by 0 bases and the J gene end by 4 bases; junction bases not matched to a gene: 6. CDR3 in DNA: TGTGCCAGCAGCTTGGCCCTAATAGCGGGAGGCACCGGGGAGCTGTTTTTT. This gives the protein CASSLALIAGGTGELFF.

A few counts support this clone. This sequence joins TRBV5-1 and TRBJ1-1, with D perhaps TRBD1 (5 bases). Trimming pared 5 bases from V and 1 base from J, leaving 9 bases between. This CDR3 is built from 13 residues. The V gene's germline CDR1 is SGHRS and CDR2 YFSETQ. CDR3 nucleotides: TGCGCCAGCAGACTCGGACAGAACACTGAAGCTTTCTTT. Its translation: CASRLGQNTEAFF.

Only one count was recorded for this clone. This sequence joins TRBV30 and TRBJ2-4, with TRBD2 identical over 11 bases. CDR1 and CDR2 from the germline V gene are GTSNPN and SVGIG (reference sequence). Losses at the gene ends were 0 bases for V and 6 bases for J; bases not matched to a gene: 7. This CDR3 comprises 16 residues. CDR3: CAWSVGASGRRNIQYF. CDR3 bases: TGTGCCTGGAGTGTAGGGGCTAGCGGGAGGAGAAACATTCAGTACTTC.

The sample holds a few counts of this clone. The rearrangement joins TRBV27 to TRBJ1-5; perhaps TRBD1 as D (6 bases). V was shortened by 9 bases and J by 7 bases, with 19 bases between the two germline ends. The CDR3 is 14 residues long. In germline, CDR1 is MNHEY, CDR2 SMNVEV (reference sequence). The CDR3 DNA sequence: TGTGCCAGGAAAGCCTCGTTGGGGGCGCAGCCCCAGCATTTT. This sequence encodes CARKASLGAQPQHF.

J is TRBJ2-3 and V is TRBV5-4; a possible D gene is TRBD2 (6 bases). Germline loops: CDR1 SGHNT, CDR2 YYREEE (reference sequence). The CDR3 is made up of 14 amino acids. Between the trimmed V and J ends, which lost 2 bases and 1 base, there was a span of 8 bases. In DNA, the CDR3 is TGTGCCAGCAGCTTTTCGGGGGGCACAGATACGCAGTATTTT. Translated: CASSFSGGTDTQYF. Filled out from reference TRBV5-4 and TRBJ2-3, the complete variable domain reads ETGVTQSPTHLIKTRGQQVTLRCSSQSGHNTVSWYQQALGQGPQFIFQYYREEENGRGNFPPRFSGLQFPNYSSELNVNALELDDSALYLCASSFSGGTDTQYFGPGTRLTVL.

The rearrangement joins TRBV18 to TRBJ2-1; possibly TRBD1 or TRBD2 for D (5 bases each). CDR3 length: 16 amino acids. Between the trimmed V and J ends, which lost 8 bases and 1 base, there was a span of 18 bases. Per the germline V gene, CDR1 is KGHSH and CDR2 is LQKENI. Written as DNA, the CDR3 is TGTGCCAGCGCAGCCGTTTGGGGGAAATCCTACAATGAGCAGTTCTTC. Protein: CASAAVWGKSYNEQFF.

This chain uses TRBV7-2 with TRBJ2-3, with D maybe TRBD1 (5 bases). The germline gives CDR1 SGHTA, CDR2 FQGNSA. CDR3 length: 15 residues. Trimming removed 1 base at V and 2 bases at J, with 10 bases between. CDR3: CASSLGGQSTDTQYF. DNA for the CDR3: TGTGCCAGCAGCTTAGGGGGCCAGTCCACAGATACGCAGTATTTT.

This sequence joins TRBV7-2 and TRBJ2-5; TRBD2 matches at 8 bases. V gave up 5 bases and J gave up 5 bases; unmatched junction bases: 10. Germline CDR1 SGHTA, CDR2 FQGNSA. This CDR3 comprises 15 residues. This chain's CDR3 is CASSRGGLGGETQYF. The CDR3 nucleotides are TGTGCCAGCAGCCGGGGGGGGCTTGGCGGGGAGACCCAGTACTTC.

V and J are TRBV18 and TRBJ1-5, with TRBD1 matching over 11 bases. J was trimmed by 0 bases and V by 4 bases; bases with no gene match: 2. The CDR3 sequence is 16 residues long. Germline V gives CDR1 KGHSH, CDR2 LQKENI. CDR3: CASSRTGGYSNQPQHF. The CDR3 DNA sequence: TGTGCCAGCTCACGGACAGGGGGCTATAGCAATCAGCCCCAGCATTTT.